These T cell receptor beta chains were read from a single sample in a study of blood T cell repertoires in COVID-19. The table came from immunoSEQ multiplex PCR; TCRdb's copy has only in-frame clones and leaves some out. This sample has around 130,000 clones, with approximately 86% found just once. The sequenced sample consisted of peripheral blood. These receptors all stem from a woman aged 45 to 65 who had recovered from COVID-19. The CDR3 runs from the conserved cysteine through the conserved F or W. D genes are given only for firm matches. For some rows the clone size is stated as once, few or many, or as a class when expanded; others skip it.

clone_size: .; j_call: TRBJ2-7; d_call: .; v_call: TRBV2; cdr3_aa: CASEGGGAYEQYF; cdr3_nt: TGTGCCAGTGAAGGAGGCGGCGCCTACGAGCAGTACTTC
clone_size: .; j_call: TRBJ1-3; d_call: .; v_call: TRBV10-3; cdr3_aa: CAIDPDSSGNTIYF; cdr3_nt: TGTGCCATCGACCCGGACAGCTCTGGAAACACCATATATTTT
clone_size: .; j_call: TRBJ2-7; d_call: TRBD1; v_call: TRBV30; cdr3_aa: CALSTGRQYF; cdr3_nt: TGTGCCTTGTCGACAGGGCGGCAGTACTTC
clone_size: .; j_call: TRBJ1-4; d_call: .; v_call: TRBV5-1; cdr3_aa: CASSLQPAGSNEKLFF; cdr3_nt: TGCGCCAGCAGCCTCCAGCCTGCGGGGTCTAATGAAAAACTGTTTTTT
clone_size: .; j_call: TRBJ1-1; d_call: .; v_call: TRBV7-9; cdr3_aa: CASAPRVGMNTEAFF; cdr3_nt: TGTGCCAGTGCTCCGAGGGTAGGTATGAACACTGAAGCTTTCTTT
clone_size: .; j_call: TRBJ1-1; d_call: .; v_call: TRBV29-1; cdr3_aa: CSVAAGWGMNTEAFF; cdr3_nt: TGCAGCGTAGCCGCAGGGTGGGGCATGAACACTGAAGCTTTCTTT
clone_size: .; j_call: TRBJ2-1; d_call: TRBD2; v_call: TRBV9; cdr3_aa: CASSVTGTRLYNEQFF; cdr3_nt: TGTGCCAGCAGCGTAACAGGGACTAGGCTTTACAATGAGCAGTTCTTC
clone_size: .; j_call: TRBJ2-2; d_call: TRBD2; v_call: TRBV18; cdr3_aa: CASSPRTSGRPASGTGELFF; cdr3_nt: TGTGCCAGCTCACCACGGACTAGCGGGAGGCCCGCATCCGGTACCGGGGAGCTGTTTTTT
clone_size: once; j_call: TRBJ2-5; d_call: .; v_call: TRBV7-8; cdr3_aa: CASSEREETQYF; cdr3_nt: TGTGCCAGCAGCGAGCGGGAAGAGACCCAGTACTTC
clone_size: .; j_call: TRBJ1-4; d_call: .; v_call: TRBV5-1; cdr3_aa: CASSLLSISEKLFF; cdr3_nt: TGCGCCAGCAGCTTGTTGAGTATTTCGGAAAAACTGTTTTTT
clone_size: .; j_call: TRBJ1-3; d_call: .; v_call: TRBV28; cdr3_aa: CASSLGGVSGNTIYF; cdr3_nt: TGTGCCAGCAGTTTAGGGGGGGTCTCTGGAAACACCATATATTTT
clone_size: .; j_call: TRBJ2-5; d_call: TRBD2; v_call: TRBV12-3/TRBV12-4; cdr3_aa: CASSFGGGGSPYF; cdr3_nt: TGTGCCAGCAGTTTTGGGGGGGGAGGTTCTCCTTACTTC
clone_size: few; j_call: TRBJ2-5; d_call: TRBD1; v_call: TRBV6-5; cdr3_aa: CASSSTTGGYQETQYF; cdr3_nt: TGTGCCAGCAGTTCCACGACAGGGGGGTACCAAGAGACCCAGTACTTC
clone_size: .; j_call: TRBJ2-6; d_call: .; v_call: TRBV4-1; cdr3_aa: CASSQTSPGSSGANVLTF; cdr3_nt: TGCGCCAGCAGCCAAACATCCCCGGGTAGCTCTGGGGCCAACGTCCTGACTTTC
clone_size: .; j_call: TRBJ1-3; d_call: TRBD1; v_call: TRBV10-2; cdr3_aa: CASRDPGQGAGNTIYF; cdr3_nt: TGCGCCAGCAGGGACCCGGGACAGGGGGCTGGAAACACCATATATTTT
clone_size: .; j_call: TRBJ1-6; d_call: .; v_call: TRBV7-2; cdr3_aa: CASSDTGWNSPLHF; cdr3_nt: TGTGCCAGCAGCGACACAGGGTGGAATTCACCCCTCCACTTT
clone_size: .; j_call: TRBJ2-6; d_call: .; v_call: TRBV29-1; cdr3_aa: CSVESGANVLTF; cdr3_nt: TGCAGCGTCGAGTCTGGGGCCAACGTCCTGACTTTC
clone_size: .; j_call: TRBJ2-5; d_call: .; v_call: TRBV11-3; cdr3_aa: CASSLSRGMRGQETQYF; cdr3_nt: TGTGCCAGCAGCTTATCACGCGGGATGAGGGGCCAAGAGACCCAGTACTTC
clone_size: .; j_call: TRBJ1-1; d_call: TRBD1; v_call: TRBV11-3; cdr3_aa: CASSLGDRAGTEAFF; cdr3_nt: TGTGCCAGCAGCTTAGGGGACAGGGCGGGCACTGAAGCTTTCTTT
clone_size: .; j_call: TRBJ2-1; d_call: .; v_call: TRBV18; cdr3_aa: CASSPAGGQAQFF; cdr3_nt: TGTGCCAGCTCACCAGCCGGCGGGCAGGCGCAGTTCTTC
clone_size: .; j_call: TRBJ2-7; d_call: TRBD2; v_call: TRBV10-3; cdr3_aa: CAISRLAGVPSYEQYF; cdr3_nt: TGTGCCATCAGTCGACTAGCGGGAGTCCCCTCCTACGAGCAGTACTTC
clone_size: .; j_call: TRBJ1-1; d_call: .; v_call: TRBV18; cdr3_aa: CASSEGRNTEAFF; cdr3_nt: TGTGCCAGCTCAGAGGGCAGGAACACTGAAGCTTTCTTT
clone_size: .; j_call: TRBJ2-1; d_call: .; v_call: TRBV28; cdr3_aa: CASSSSRNNEQFF; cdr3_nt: TGTGCCAGCAGCTCAAGCAGGAACAATGAGCAGTTCTTC
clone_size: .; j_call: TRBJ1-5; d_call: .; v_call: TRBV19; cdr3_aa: CASKGDRHQPQHF; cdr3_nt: TGTGCCTCTAAGGGAGACAGGCATCAGCCCCAGCATTTT
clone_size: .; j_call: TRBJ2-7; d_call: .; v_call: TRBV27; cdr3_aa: CASSFSIGYEQYF; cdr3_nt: TGTGCCAGCAGTTTTAGTATCGGCTACGAGCAGTACTTC
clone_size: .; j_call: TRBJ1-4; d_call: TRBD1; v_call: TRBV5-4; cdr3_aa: CASSFTGGDNEKLFF; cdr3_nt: TGTGCCAGCAGCTTCACAGGGGGGGATAATGAAAAACTGTTTTTT
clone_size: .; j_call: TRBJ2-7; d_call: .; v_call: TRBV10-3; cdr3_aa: CAISETRGGSYEQYF; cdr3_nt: TGTGCCATCAGTGAGACCCGGGGAGGATCCTACGAGCAGTACTTC
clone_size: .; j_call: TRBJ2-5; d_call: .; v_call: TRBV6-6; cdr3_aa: CASRRETQYF; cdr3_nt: TGTGCCAGCAGGAGAGAGACCCAGTACTTC
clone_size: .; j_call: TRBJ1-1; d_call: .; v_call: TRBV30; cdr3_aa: CAWGGRLNTEAFF; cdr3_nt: TGTGCCTGGGGTGGCAGGCTGAACACTGAAGCTTTCTTT
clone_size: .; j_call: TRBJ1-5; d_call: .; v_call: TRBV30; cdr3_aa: CAWSGDSRRPQHF; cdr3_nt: TGTGCCTGGAGCGGGGATTCGCGGAGGCCCCAGCATTTT
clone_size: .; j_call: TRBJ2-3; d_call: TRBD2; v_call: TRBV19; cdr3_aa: CASRRLAGGSTDTQYF; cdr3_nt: TGTGCCAGTAGGAGACTAGCGGGAGGGAGCACAGATACGCAGTATTTT
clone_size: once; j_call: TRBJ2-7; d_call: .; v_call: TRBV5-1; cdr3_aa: CASSPSGLNHEQYF; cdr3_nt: TGCGCCAGCAGCCCTAGTGGTCTTAACCACGAGCAGTACTTC
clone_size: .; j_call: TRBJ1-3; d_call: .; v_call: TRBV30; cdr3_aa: CAWGGGYSGNTIYF; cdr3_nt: TGTGCCTGGGGTGGGGGCTACTCTGGAAACACCATATATTTT
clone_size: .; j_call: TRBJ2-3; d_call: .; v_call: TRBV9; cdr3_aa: CASSPGFWTDTQYF; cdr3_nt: TGTGCCAGCAGCCCAGGATTTTGGACAGATACGCAGTATTTT
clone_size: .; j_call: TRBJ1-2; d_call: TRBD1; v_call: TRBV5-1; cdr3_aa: CASSFLPPGGAGSGYTF; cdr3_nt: TGCGCCAGCAGCTTTTTGCCCCCAGGGGGCGCGGGTAGTGGCTACACCTTC
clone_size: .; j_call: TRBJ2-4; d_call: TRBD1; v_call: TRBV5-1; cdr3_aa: CASSLGPGGPQYF; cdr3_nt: TGCGCCAGCAGCTTGGGGCCAGGGGGACCCCAGTACTTC
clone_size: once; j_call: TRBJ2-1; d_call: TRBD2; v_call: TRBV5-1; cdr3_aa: CASSLGTSGSNEQFF; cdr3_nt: TGCGCCAGCAGCTTGGGGACTAGCGGGAGTAATGAGCAGTTCTTC
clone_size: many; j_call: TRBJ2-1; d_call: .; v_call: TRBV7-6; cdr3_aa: CASASQPSSYNEQFF; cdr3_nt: TGTGCCAGCGCCTCACAACCAAGCTCCTACAATGAGCAGTTCTTC
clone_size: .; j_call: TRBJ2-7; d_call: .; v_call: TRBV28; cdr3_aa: CASSVGDLGSGEQYF; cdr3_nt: TGTGCCAGCAGTGTCGGGGACTTGGGCTCTGGCGAGCAGTACTTC
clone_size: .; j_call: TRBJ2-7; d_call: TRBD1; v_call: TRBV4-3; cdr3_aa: CASSQDLWGQRPSEQYF; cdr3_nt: TGCGCCAGCAGCCAAGATTTGTGGGGACAGCGACCTTCCGAGCAGTACTTC
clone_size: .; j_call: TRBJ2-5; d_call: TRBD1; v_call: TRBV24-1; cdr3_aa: CATSDLPETGETQYF; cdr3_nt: TGTGCCACCAGTGATTTGCCGGAGACAGGGGAGACCCAGTACTTC
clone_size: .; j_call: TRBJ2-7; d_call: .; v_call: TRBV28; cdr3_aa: CASSRTTDPYF; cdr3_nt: TGTGCCAGCAGTCGAACGACAGACCCGTACTTC
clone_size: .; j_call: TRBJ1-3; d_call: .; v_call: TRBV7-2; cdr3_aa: CASSFSRTAGNTIYF; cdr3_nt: TGTGCCAGCAGCTTCTCGAGAACCGCTGGAAACACCATATATTTT
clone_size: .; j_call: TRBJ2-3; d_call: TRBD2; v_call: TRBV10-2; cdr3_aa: CASSGTRGRGTDTQYF; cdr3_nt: TGCGCCAGCAGCGGGACTAGAGGTCGGGGAACAGATACGCAGTATTTT
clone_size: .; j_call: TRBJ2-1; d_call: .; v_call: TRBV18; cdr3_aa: CASSPDPLSGLKFF; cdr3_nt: TGTGCCAGCTCACCGGATCCCTTGTCCGGGTTAAAGTTCTTC
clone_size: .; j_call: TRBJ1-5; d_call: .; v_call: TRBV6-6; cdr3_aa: CASSYSSFEPQHF; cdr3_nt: TGTGCCAGCAGTTACTCGAGCTTTGAGCCCCAGCATTTT
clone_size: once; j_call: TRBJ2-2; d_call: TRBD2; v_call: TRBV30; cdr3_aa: CAWRDWGLATGELFF; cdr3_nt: TGTGCCTGGAGGGACTGGGGACTAGCGACCGGGGAGCTGTTTTTT